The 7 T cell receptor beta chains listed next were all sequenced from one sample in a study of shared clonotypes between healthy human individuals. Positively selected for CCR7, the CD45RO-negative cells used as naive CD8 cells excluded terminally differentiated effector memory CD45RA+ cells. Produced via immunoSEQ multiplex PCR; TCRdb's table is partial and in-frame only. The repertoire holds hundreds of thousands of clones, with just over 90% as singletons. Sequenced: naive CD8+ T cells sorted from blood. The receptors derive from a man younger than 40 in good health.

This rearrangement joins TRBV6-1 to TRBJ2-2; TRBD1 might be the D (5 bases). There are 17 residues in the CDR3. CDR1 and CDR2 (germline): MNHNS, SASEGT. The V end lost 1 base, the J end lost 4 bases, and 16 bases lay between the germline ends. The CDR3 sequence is CASSEELGLLGTGELFF. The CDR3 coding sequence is TGTGCCAGCAGTGAAGAGTTGGGGCTTCTCGGCACCGGGGAGCTGTTTTTT.

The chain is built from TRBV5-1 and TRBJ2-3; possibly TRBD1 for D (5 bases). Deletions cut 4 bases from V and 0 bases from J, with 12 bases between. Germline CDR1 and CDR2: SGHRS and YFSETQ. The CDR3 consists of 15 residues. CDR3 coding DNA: TGCGCCAGCAGCCCACGGACACATAGCACAGATACGCAGTATTTT. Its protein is CASSPRTHSTDTQYF.

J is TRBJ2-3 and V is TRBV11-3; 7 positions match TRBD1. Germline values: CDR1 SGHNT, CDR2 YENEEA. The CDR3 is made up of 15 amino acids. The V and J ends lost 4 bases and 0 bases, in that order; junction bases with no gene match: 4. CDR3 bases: TGTGCCAGCAGCTCGGGACAGTTTAGCACAGATACGCAGTATTTT. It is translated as CASSSGQFSTDTQYF.

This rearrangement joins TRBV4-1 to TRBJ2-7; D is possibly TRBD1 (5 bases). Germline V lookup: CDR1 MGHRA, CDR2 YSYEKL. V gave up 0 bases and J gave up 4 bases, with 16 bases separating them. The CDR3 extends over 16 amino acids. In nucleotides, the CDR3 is TGCGCCAGCAGCCAAGATCCATTCCAGGGTCGGTACGAGCAGTACTTC. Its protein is CASSQDPFQGRYEQYF.

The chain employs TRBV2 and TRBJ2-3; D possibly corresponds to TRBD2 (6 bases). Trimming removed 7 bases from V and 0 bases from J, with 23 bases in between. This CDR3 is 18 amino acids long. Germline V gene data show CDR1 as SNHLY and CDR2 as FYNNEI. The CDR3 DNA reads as TGTGCCAGCAAGCTGTGGCGGGATAGCGCCTCTAGCACAGATACGCAGTATTTT. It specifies CASKLWRDSASSTDTQYF.

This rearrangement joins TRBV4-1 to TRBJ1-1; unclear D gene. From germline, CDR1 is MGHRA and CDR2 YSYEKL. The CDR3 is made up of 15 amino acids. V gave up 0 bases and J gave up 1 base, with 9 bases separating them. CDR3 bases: TGCGCCAGCAGCCAAGATCGGACTGGGAACACTGAAGCTTTCTTT. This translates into CASSQDRTGNTEAFF.

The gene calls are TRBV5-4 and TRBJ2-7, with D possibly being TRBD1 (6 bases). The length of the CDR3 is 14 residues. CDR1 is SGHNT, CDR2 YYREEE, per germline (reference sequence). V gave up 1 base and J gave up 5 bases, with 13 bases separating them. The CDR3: CASSLTAGENEQYF. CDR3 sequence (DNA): TGTGCCAGCAGCTTGACGGCAGGGGAGAACGAGCAGTACTTC.